This T cell receptor beta chain was documented in a study of OX40 agonist ivuxolimab in advanced cancers. Study-level background: Ivuxolimab, which targeted the costimulatory receptor OX40 (CD134), was an agonistic, fully human IgG2 monoclonal antibody. The point of sequencing TCRbeta in the periphery was to test whether ivuxolimab changed TCR sequence diversity and drove clonal T-cell expansion. Prior anti-PD-1, anti-PD-L1 or anti-CTLA-4 therapy was permitted, and checkpoint inhibitors had been received by approximately 39% of dose-escalation patients. Among the approximately 54 dose-escalation patients, around 20 had hepatocellular carcinoma, roughly 15 melanoma, 9 renal cell carcinoma and 9 head and neck cancer. Partial responses were achieved by three dose-escalation patients, of whom one had hepatocellular carcinoma and two had cutaneous melanoma. The paper describes the monotherapy dose-escalation part (N of about 52 patients) of the phase I trial of ivuxolimab. In the dose-escalation cohort, around four fifths of patients were male, and the mean age was approximately 64 years, with a range of about 20 to 90. Intravenous ivuxolimab was administered to patients every 2 weeks at six dose levels: 0.01, 0.1, 0.3, 1.5, 3 and 10 mg/kg.

Concerning this clone: It lacks a known antigen. Base quality data are lacking; no much larger clone is found one base away.

Results and caveats for the whole study, not just this receptor: At doses of 0.1 to 3.0 mg/kg, clonal expansion of both CD4+ and CD8+ T cells in blood was seen between baseline and week 6. Low levels of normalized T-cell clonal expansion were also seen in some patients who did not respond. Which antigens the clonally expanded peripheral T cells were specific for was not determined. Partial responders in the 0.1-3.0 mg/kg groups had among the lowest normalized peripheral clonal expansion, especially among CD8+ T cells. After ivuxolimab, CD8+ T cells had more expanded clones than CD4+ T cells on average.

The trial excluded patients who had a history of autoimmune disease or who were on systemic immunosuppression. In every dose cohort, peripheral blood was drawn for TCR sequencing at baseline, cycle 4 day 1, and cycle 7 day 1. Samples were obtained from an open-label, multicenter, first-in-human phase I dose-escalation trial of ivuxolimab. Adults with locally advanced or metastatic melanoma, renal cell, hepatocellular, or head and neck squamous cell carcinoma were enrolled in the trial. Before TCR sequencing, CD4+ T cells and CD8+ T cells were sorted from peripheral blood as separate populations. From its cysteine to its phenylalanine, the CDR3 spans 16 amino acids. The entry retains the CDR3 DNA only, 48 bases that are in frame from base 1. V loses 0 bases of germline sequence and J loses 1 base, and the interval between the two ends is 10 bases. Via the germline V gene, CDR1 is LGHNA and CDR2 YSLEER.

To sequence the TCRbeta CDR3 region, genomic DNA was isolated from the sorted cells. The immunoSEQ Assay was used to sequence the TCRbeta CDR3 regions. Here the immuneACCESS table is served through TCRdb, limited to in-frame sequences with V and J called. Missing clones are a known gap in these copies; in checked studies unresolved V genes cover under half, and the rest lacks a known reason. Recorded for this sample are approximately 60,000 clones; just under 85% of them occurred a single time. The ten largest clones take up roughly 9.2% of the sample. The TCR was taken from an adult with an advanced solid tumor such as melanoma, head and neck, liver or kidney cancer. The sequencing here drew on CD4+ or CD8+ T cells sorted from blood, taken in a trial of the OX40 agonist ivuxolimab. This receptor chain uses TRBV4-3 and TRBJ1-5, with the D gene not confidently named. CDR3 region: CASSQEAGLSNQPQHF. The bases are TGCGCCAGCAGCCAAGAAGCGGGGTTGAGCAATCAGCCCCAGCATTTT.